The 8 T cell receptor beta chains listed next were all sequenced from one sample in a study of tumor and adjacent non-tumor tissue in lung cancer. TCRbeta libraries were built with three rounds of nested PCR, modified from ARM-PCR. TCRdb independently ran MiXCR on the multiplex PCR reads; one entry per CDR3 protein. The sample records 65,000 to 80,000 distinct CDR3 sequences, around 78% being singletons. RNA was extracted from bulk tissue without any cell sorting. Sequencing used lung tumor tissue. Every receptor here comes from a man aged 55-75 years with non-small cell lung cancer.

A word on this clonotype: Without the conserved terminal phenylalanine or tryptophan, this CDR3 likely stems from a read error. In DNA, the CDR3 is TGTGCCAGCAGGCCGACGGGGGGAATCCCCTACGAGCAGTACTTA. Translation: CASRPTGGIPYEQYL. This chain links TRBV6-6 with TRBJ2-7; 7 bases align to TRBD2. CDR1 and CDR2 from the germline V gene are MNHNY and SVGAGI (reference sequence). After removal of 6 bases from V and 2 bases from J, the junction contained 10 bases not matched to a gene. The CDR3 length is 15 residues.

Notes on this clonotype: At one end, the junction sequence differs from germline, possibly due to a read error. This chain joins TRBV6-5 and TRBJ2-6, with D perhaps assigned TRBD1 or TRBD2 (5 bases each). Germline V lookup: CDR1 MNHEY, CDR2 SVGAGI. There are 19 residues in the CDR3. CDR3 sequence reads: CASSRGESGLLSGAKVLTF. CDR3 DNA sequence: TGTGCCAGCAGTCGGGGAGAATCCGGTCTTCTTTCTGGGGCCAAGGTCCTGACGTTC.

Concerning this clonotype: Mismatch with germline at one junction end may stem from a read error. The rearrangement uses TRBV10-3 and TRBJ2-1; 7 bases align to TRBD2. Germline V CDR1 and CDR2: ENHRY, SYGVKD. The CDR3 totals 13 residues. DNA of the CDR3: TGTGTCATCAATGCGGGAGTGGCGGGTGAGCAGCTCTTC. Residues: CVINAGVAGEQLF.

This chain joins TRBV29-1 and TRBJ2-3, with D perhaps matching TRBD1 (5 bases). The CDR3 is 14 residues long. Germline V gives CDR1 SQVTM, CDR2 ANQGSEA. V shed 0 bases and J shed 6 bases, with 13 bases lying between them. In nucleotides, the CDR3 is TGCAGCGTTGAAGAAGTGTGGGGCGTGGATACGCAGTATTTT. Translation: CSVEEVWGVDTQYF.

The rearrangement joins TRBV11-2 to TRBJ2-3; possibly TRBD1 for D (6 bases). CDR3 size: 15 residues. Between the trimmed V and J ends, which lost 5 bases and 2 bases, there was a span of 14 bases. Germline V lookup: CDR1 SGHAT, CDR2 FQNNGV. DNA of the CDR3: TGTGCCAGCAGCCTACAGGGAGTCATCACAGATACGCAGTATTTT. The encoded protein is CASSLQGVITDTQYF.

The chain has TRBV20-1 and TRBJ2-7; D perhaps matches TRBD2 (5 bases). Germline CDR1 reads DFQATT; CDR2 reads SNEGSKA (reference sequence). The CDR3 has 13 amino acids. CDR3 sequence (DNA): TGCACTGGCTTAGCGAGGAATTCCTACGAGCAGTACTTC. Its translation is CTGLARNSYEQYF.

This chain uses TRBV20-1 with TRBJ2-1; 8 bases agree with TRBD2. The CDR3 totals 14 residues. Germline loops: CDR1 DFQATT, CDR2 SNEGSKA (reference sequence). Written as DNA, the CDR3 is TGCCGTACTAGAGATCGACGGACTAGCTATGAGCAGTTCTTC. Encoded protein: CRTRDRRTSYEQFF.

Comments on this clonotype: A junction boundary mismatches the germline segment, possibly from a read error. The chain uses TRBV6-6 and TRBJ1-1, with 7 bases that match TRBD1. Germline CDR1 is MNHNY and CDR2 is SVGAGI (reference sequence). The CDR3 loop spans 13 amino acids. CDR3 amino acids: CARRLTGNTEAFF. In DNA form, the CDR3 reads TGCGCCAGAAGGTTGACAGGGAATACTGAAGCTTTCTTT.